The 20 T cell receptor beta chains given below trace back to one sample, sequenced in a study of cytomegalovirus exposure and HLA in healthy donors. 13 Jbeta primers and 60 Vbeta primers were used for the PCR. TCRdb's copy holds only in-frame clones and misses some; the assay was immunoSEQ multiplex PCR. Among 95,000 to 110,000 clones, about 77% were seen once, and the ten largest hold approximately 10%. Specimen: PBMCs. The receptor source for this set is a woman under 30 in good health and CMV-seropositive.

This clone was counted between two and nine times. The CDR3 is CSLVGLAENEQFF. In nucleotides, the CDR3 is TGCAGCCTTGTGGGACTAGCGGAGAATGAGCAGTTCTTC. The chain carries TRBV29-1 and TRBJ2-1; the match to TRBD2 covers 11 bases. J gave up 7 bases and V 8 bases, and 7 bases lay outside the gene matches. CDR3 length equals 13 residues. Germline V CDR1 and CDR2: SQVTM, ANQGSEA.

The table lists this clone with a few counts. The chain has TRBV7-9 and TRBJ2-3; TRBD2 aligns across 13 bases. CDR3 length equals 16 residues. Per the germline V gene, CDR1 is SEHNR and CDR2 is FQNEAQ (reference sequence). After removal of 5 bases from V and 3 bases from J, the junction contained 5 bases not matched to a gene. The CDR3 nucleotides read TGTGCCAGCAGCCTGGGGACTAGCGGGGTGACAGATACGCAGTATTTT. It codes for CASSLGTSGVTDTQYF.

The rearrangement joins TRBV6-5 to TRBJ2-3; 8 bases match TRBD2. The CDR3 totals 15 residues. V was clipped by 6 bases and J by 2 bases; unmatched bases: 7. Looked up from germline, CDR1 is MNHEY and CDR2 is SVGAGI. CDR3 DNA sequence: TGTGCCAGCAGCAACGGGGGGGGCGACACAGATACGCAGTATTTT. This translates into CASSNGGGDTDTQYF.

The chain has TRBV15 and TRBJ1-5; a possible D gene is TRBD1 (6 bases). Germline CDR1 reads LNHNV; CDR2 reads YYDKDF (reference sequence). Trimming left V 0 bases short and J 5 bases short, with 8 bases between. The CDR3 is 14 residues long. Here the CDR3 DNA reads TGTGCCACCAGCAGAGACAGGGGACATCAGCCCCAGCATTTT. Its protein product is CATSRDRGHQPQHF.

This clone occurred a few times. This sequence joins TRBV25-1 and TRBJ1-6; D not certain. Trimming took 5 bases from V and 6 from J, leaving 11 bases between them. This CDR3 contains 14 residues. Germline V gene data show CDR1 as MGHDK and CDR2 as SYGVNS. This CDR3 reads CASSYPQSNSPLHF. The CDR3 bases are TGTGCCAGCAGTTACCCTCAGTCTAATTCACCCCTCCACTTT.

J is TRBJ1-1 and V is TRBV7-8; 9 bases align to TRBD1. CDR1 and CDR2 from the germline V gene are SGHVS and FQNEAQ. Trimming took 4 bases from V and 4 from J; bases not matched to a gene: 19. The CDR3 runs 19 residues. The DNA of the CDR3 is TGTGCCAGCAGCTCCCCCCTGCCGGGACAGGGACTGCAGAGCACTGAAGCTTTCTTT. Translating it yields CASSSPLPGQGLQSTEAFF.

In its sample, this clone was seen once. The rearrangement links TRBV7-6 to TRBJ2-1; a weak D match, TRBD2 (6 bases). Germline values: CDR1 SGHVS, CDR2 FNYEAQ. Trimming removed 1 base from V and 14 bases from J, with 18 bases in between. CDR3 size: 14 residues. Here the CDR3 DNA reads TGTGCCAGCAGCTTAGTAACCGGGACTCGAGAGGAGTTCTTC. This gives the protein CASSLVTGTREEFF.

The chain has TRBV13 and TRBJ1-6, with a weak D call TRBD1 (5 bases). V lost 4 bases and J lost 4, with 11 bases in between. Germline V gene data show CDR1 as PRHDT and CDR2 as FYEKMQ (reference sequence). The CDR3 is 15 amino acids. Here the CDR3 DNA reads TGTGCCAGCAGCTCGCGGGGGACGTATAATTCACCCCTCCACTTT. Its protein is CASSSRGTYNSPLHF. The full variable domain, its missing parts supplied by reference TRBV13 and TRBJ1-6, is AAGVIQSPRHLIKEKRETATLKCYPIPRHDTVYWYQQGPGQDPQFLISFYEKMQSDKGSIPDRFSAQQFSDYHSELNMSSLELGDSALYFCASSSRGTYNSPLHFGNGTRLTVT.

The chain links TRBV7-6 to TRBJ2-3; 7 bases match TRBD1. The germline V gene has CDR1 SGHVS and CDR2 FNYEAQ. Losses at the gene ends were 4 bases for V and 1 base for J; bases not matched to a gene: 5. The CDR3 consists of 15 residues. CDR3 sequence (DNA): TGTGCCAGCAGCTCACGACAGGGAGGCACAGATACGCAGTATTTT. Encoded protein: CASSSRQGGTDTQYF.

The rearrangement joins TRBV19 to TRBJ1-2; the D gene is possibly TRBD1 (5 bases). V was shortened by 4 bases and J by 3 bases, with 6 bases between the two germline ends. The germline gives CDR1 LNHDA, CDR2 SQIVND (reference sequence). This CDR3 has 12 amino acids. CDR3 protein: CASSTGDYGYTF. The CDR3 coding sequence is TGTGCCAGTAGTACGGGGGACTATGGCTACACCTTC.

The chain carries TRBV30 and TRBJ1-4, with a possible D match to TRBD1 (5 bases). The V end was cut by 3 bases, the J end by 2 bases, with 13 bases between. Looked up from germline, CDR1 is GTSNPN and CDR2 is SVGIG (reference sequence). The CDR3 runs to 15 residues. DNA for the CDR3: TGTGCCTGGAGCCAGGGAATAAGGACTAATGAAAAACTGTTTTTT. As protein: CAWSQGIRTNEKLFF. The full variable domain, its missing parts supplied by reference TRBV30 and TRBJ1-4, is SQTIHQWPATLVQPVGSPLSLECTVEGTSNPNLYWYRQAAGRGLQLLFYSVGIGQISSEVPQNLSASRPQDRQFILSSKKLLLSDSGFYLCAWSQGIRTNEKLFFGSGTQLSVL.

The chain couples TRBV5-1 to TRBJ2-7; 12 bases fit TRBD2. Looked up from germline, CDR1 is SGHRS and CDR2 is YFSETQ. The trim removed 4 bases at V and 2 bases at J, leaving 4 bases unmatched. CDR3 length equals 15 residues. This CDR3 reads CASSVTSGGPYEQYF. The CDR3 region has the DNA TGCGCCAGCAGCGTGACTAGCGGGGGTCCCTACGAGCAGTACTTC.

This clone has more than one count but fewer than ten. The chain has TRBV30 and TRBJ2-1; 8 bases align to TRBD2. The CDR3 length is 17 residues. CDR1 GTSNPN and CDR2 SVGIG come from the germline V gene (reference sequence). V gave up 0 bases and J gave up 7 bases; unmatched junction bases: 14. The CDR3 spells CAWSVRDNGRAVNEQFF. The CDR3 DNA is TGTGCCTGGAGTGTACGGGACAACGGGAGGGCCGTGAATGAGCAGTTCTTC.

This chain uses TRBV6-5 with TRBJ1-1, with D possibly matching TRBD1 (6 bases). Trimming took off 3 bases at V and 5 bases at J, with 13 bases between the two ends. Germline-derived CDR1 and CDR2 are MNHEY and SVGAGI. CDR3 size: 14 residues. The DNA for the CDR3 is TGTGCCAGCAGTTATGGGGGCCCGGGGACTGAAGCTTTCTTT. The encoded protein is CASSYGGPGTEAFF.

V gene TRBV27 combines with J gene TRBJ1-1; 7 nucleotides align to TRBD1. The CDR3 runs to 15 residues. The ends lost 0 bases at V and 4 bases at J; junction bases unmatched: 5. Germline CDR1 reads MNHEY; CDR2 reads SMNVEV (reference sequence). As DNA, the CDR3 is TGTGCCAGCAGTTTATCAGGGGGCGTTAGCACTGAAGCTTTCTTT. It translates to CASSLSGGVSTEAFF.

This sequence joins TRBV4-1 and TRBJ1-5, with D maybe TRBD1 (6 bases). Trimming shortened V by 8 bases and J by 4 bases, and 18 bases separated the two germline ends. Germline loops: CDR1 MGHRA, CDR2 YSYEKL. There are 15 residues in the CDR3. The DNA of the CDR3 is TGCGCCAGCGGACCCAGGGGAGCTGCAAATCAGCCCCAGCATTTT. As protein: CASGPRGAANQPQHF.

The chain has TRBV7-8 and TRBJ2-2; 10 bases map to TRBD2. Germline-derived CDR1 and CDR2 are SGHVS and FQNEAQ. This CDR3 region has 15 residues. V lost 6 bases, J lost 6 bases, and 7 bases stayed unmatched. The chain's CDR3 is CASRSRSGRAGELFF. As DNA, the CDR3 is TGTGCCAGCAGGAGCAGGAGCGGGAGGGCCGGGGAGCTGTTTTTT.

This sequence joins TRBV19 and TRBJ2-1, with D maybe TRBD2 (6 bases). Germline V gene sequence: CDR1 LNHDA, CDR2 SQIVND (reference sequence). The CDR3 length is 15 residues. Between the trimmed V and J ends, which lost 5 bases and 8 bases, there was a span of 19 bases. This chain's CDR3 is CASSYGTGIFDEQFF. The CDR3 DNA sequence: TGTGCCAGTAGTTACGGGACTGGGATTTTCGATGAGCAGTTCTTC.

This chain joins TRBV6-4 and TRBJ1-2; D is perhaps TRBD1 (5 bases). V gave up 5 bases and J gave up 5 bases, with 15 bases separating them. Germline V gene lookup returns CDR1 MRHNA and CDR2 SNTAGT. The CDR3 is made up of 14 amino acids. This CDR3 reads CASSPSGGPYGYTF. The CDR3 nucleotides are TGTGCCAGCAGTCCATCGGGGGGTCCTTATGGCTACACCTTC.

This chain links TRBV9 with TRBJ2-6; D is ambiguous. V lost 4 bases and J lost 1, with 9 bases in between. The CDR3 is 15 residues long. Germline V gives CDR1 SGDLS, CDR2 YYNGEE. The CDR3 protein is CASSTRGSGANVLTF. The CDR3 DNA reads TGTGCCAGCAGCACCAGAGGATCTGGGGCCAACGTCCTGACTTTC.